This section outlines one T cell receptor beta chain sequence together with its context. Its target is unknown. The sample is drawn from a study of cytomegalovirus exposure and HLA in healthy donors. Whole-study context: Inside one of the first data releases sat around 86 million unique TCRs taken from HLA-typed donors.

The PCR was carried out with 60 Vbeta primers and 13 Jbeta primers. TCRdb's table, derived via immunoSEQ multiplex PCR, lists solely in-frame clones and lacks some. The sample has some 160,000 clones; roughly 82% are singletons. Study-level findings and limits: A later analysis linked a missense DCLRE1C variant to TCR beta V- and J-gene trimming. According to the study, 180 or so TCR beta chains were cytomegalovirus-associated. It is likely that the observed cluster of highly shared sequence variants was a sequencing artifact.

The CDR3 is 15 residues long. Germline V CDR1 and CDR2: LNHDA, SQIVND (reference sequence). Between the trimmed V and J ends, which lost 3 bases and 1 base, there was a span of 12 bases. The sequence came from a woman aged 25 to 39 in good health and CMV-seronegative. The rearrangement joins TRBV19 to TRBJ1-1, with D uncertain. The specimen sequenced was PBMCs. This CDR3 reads CASSMAARTNTEAFF. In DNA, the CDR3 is TGTGCCAGTAGTATGGCCGCTCGCACGAACACTGAAGCTTTCTTT.